The present T cell receptor (beta chain) was sequenced within a study of cytomegalovirus exposure and HLA in healthy donors (dated by TCRdb to the late 2010s). Concerning the study at large: An earlier analysis of approximately 550 of the donors reported about 250 Gb of sequence data and some 120 million unique TCR beta sequences from 190 million or so T cells. In a later analysis, previously published TCR beta repertoires from 670 or so donors were re-analyzed and high-resolution HLA genotyping was added so that TCR occurrence patterns could be studied. A later genetic analysis took genome-wide SNP genotypes for 398 of the 666 donors and used that subset as a discovery cohort. Along with the approximately 600-subject first cohort, a separate validation cohort of roughly 110 different subjects was used. Roughly 300 gigabases of sequencing data and around 85 million unique TCR sequences made up an early release that covered 500 to 650 HLA-typed donors. Donor age, sex, ethnicity and CMV serostatus were collected together with the repertoire data. HLA typing covered class I and class II loci at four-digit resolution. Using immunosequencing, the study profiled T cell repertoires from 500 to 800 subjects and related those repertoires to cytomegalovirus serostatus. The study aimed to test whether signatures of past pathogen exposure could be identified by cataloging public T cell receptors. Roughly 5 DR-DQ haplotypes were treated as single units for association and clustering because of strong linkage in the cohort. To decide whether each TCR beta V gene segment behaved as functional or pseudogenic, an earlier analysis of some 600 of the donors relied on high-throughput TCR beta sequencing. Rather than drawing on any new phenotypic data, the later analysis identified candidate immune exposures from TCR beta sequences and the way those sequences occurred across donors. To predict cytomegalovirus infection status, the study brought together high-throughput TCR immunosequencing, statistical association of individual TCRs with disease status, and machine learning. All discovery cohort repertoires had been generated using a single sequencing platform. The number of typed donors differed by locus: roughly 629-640 for A, B, C, DRB1 and DQB1; 500 to 550 for DQA1; roughly 600 for DPA1; and some 470 for DPB1. The genetic ancestry cluster associated with self-reported Caucasian donors included 81% of the 398 genotyped donors. Among some 410 genotyped donors of the cohort, an average of about 220,000 unique TCR beta nucleotide sequences was sequenced per donor, of which about 19% were non-productive. Here is what the overall study found, with its caveats: Strong co-occurrence of HLA alleles, especially DR and DQ, made assigning TCR associations to individual alleles difficult. While some public TCRs were present in many individuals, most TCR sequences turned up only very rarely across donors. The study gave a list of about 160 TCR beta chains associated with cytomegalovirus. Roughly uniform sequencing depth across donors was assumed in presence/absence analyses, although this assumption may not hold. According to a later analysis, most CMV-associated TCR beta chains appeared to be HLA-restricted, and the HLA associations seemed to be driven largely by CMV exposure. Because HLA typing was unavailable for some donors at each locus, only the typed subset was used in association tests. A later analysis found that HLA-associated TCR beta chains were more clonally expanded and had lower generation probabilities than equally common non-associated chains. An earlier analysis of approximately 540 of the donors showed that most TCR beta V segments appeared in productive rearrangements either about 87% or about 30% of the time, which broadly matched IMGT annotations. Because counts were too low, about 18 rarely observed V segments, including chromosome 9 orphons, were left out of the earlier analysis of several hundred of the donors. An association between a missense DCLRE1C variant and V-gene and J-gene trimming of TCR beta chains was found in a later genetic analysis and replicated in an independent cohort. Correlated functional status among segregating V segments might be attributable to linkage disequilibrium, but an unknown experimental factor could not be ruled out. CMV serostatus was the only immune exposure information available for the cohort. The sequencing pipeline was judged likely to have produced a cluster of highly shared sequence variants as a technical artifact. The cohort was sequenced for TCR beta chains only, and without alpha or paired-chain data the features that could be detected were limited. In a later analysis, the rate of TCR association differed among HLA loci, with DRB1 alleles having the most associated TCRs and HLA-C alleles having the fewest. A later analysis reported that several top co-occurrence clusters appeared linked to parvovirus B19, influenza, CMV and Epstein-Barr virus. In vitro tests confirmed that three of the cytomegalovirus-associated TCR beta chains recognize cytomegalovirus antigens. Compared with the 666-donor mean, donors in an Asian-associated ancestry cluster had fewer N-insertions in productive TCRs, according to a later genetic analysis. In both the original and validation cohorts, the classifier was reported to diagnose cytomegalovirus status with high specificity and sensitivity. It was suggested by the authors that the approach could potentially be generalized to other disease states and immunological phenotypes. Specific HLA alleles were associated with 16,951 TCR beta sequences at a false discovery rate of 0.05 in a later analysis. A further reported finding was that TCR beta sequences accurately predicted the HLA-A and HLA-B alleles for most subjects in the first cohort.

In total, just over 650 healthy bone marrow donors made up the cohort. At the time of sampling, every cohort member was nominally healthy, though immune exposures that went unrecorded were likely present. The donor was CMV seronegative and was included in the group of about 350 seronegative cohort members. Every donor gave a peripheral blood sample, and the peripheral blood mononuclear cells from that sample were used for TCR beta sequencing. The Qiagen DNeasy Blood Extraction Kit was used to extract genomic DNA from the blood cell samples. Library generation was performed with the immunoSEQ multiplex PCR assay. For the multiplex PCR, a mixture combining 60 forward primers for TCR Vbeta segments and 13 reverse primers for TCR Jbeta segments was used. The CDR3 region of rearranged TCR beta genes was amplified from genomic DNA with a multiplex PCR assay. Amplified TCR beta libraries were sequenced as 87-base-pair reads on the Illumina HiSeq System. On the study's bioinformatics: Across the 500 to 700 repertoires, a later analysis counted some 81 million unique TCR beta chains, 8.5 million to 12 million of which were shared by at least two donors. To remove PCR and sequencing errors, raw reads were error-corrected and collapsed into unique sequences using a nearest-neighbor algorithm that merged closely related sequences. CDR3 sequences were aligned to IMGT reference sequences to assign V, D and J gene segments. For a sequence to be retained, at least a six-nucleotide match to both a V gene segment and a J gene segment was required. Rearrangements were classified as productive when the CDR3 lacked stop codons and remained in frame with V and J, and all other rearrangements were classified as non-productive. Following IMGT convention, CDR3 was defined as the stretch from the second conserved V-encoded cysteine up to the conserved J-encoded phenylalanine. Sequences without an unambiguous match to a single V gene segment were excluded from the earlier analysis of a few hundred of the donors. In an earlier analysis of some 590 of the donors, a V segment was called functional when productive rearrangements were above 56.7%, and segregating when the standard deviation between donors exceeded 5%. A statistical classification framework was built for diagnosing cytomegalovirus status from the catalog of TCR beta chain sequences. V and J gene assignment, in a later analysis, came from comparing TCR nucleotide sequences with IMGT/GENE-DB human TR gene sequences. The TCRdist pipeline was used in a later analysis to assign CDR3 sequences and most-parsimonious VDJ recombination scenarios. In a later analysis, each TCR beta chain was defined by its CDR3 amino acid sequence together with its V-gene family, and reads without a unique V-gene family were excluded. As a way to deal with suspected cross-contamination and a sequencing artifact, a later analysis dropped roughly 600 nucleotide sequences that were highly shared and had low generation probability. For each public chain, a later analysis derived a clonal expansion index from normalized ranks of inferred template counts within each repertoire. Generation probabilities in a later analysis came from a VDJ recombination model fitted to out-of-frame rearrangements, and those results were checked against IGoR. In a later analysis, TCR-TCR, TCR-HLA and TCR-CMV co-occurrence was scored with hypergeometric tests, and a repertoire-size bias correction was applied to TCR pairs. To estimate false discovery rates, a later analysis permuted the HLA or CMV assignments 20 times. In a later analysis, co-occurring TCRs were grouped using DBSCAN, and TCRdist sequence similarity was added for clustering within HLA-allele-positive subsets. Repertoires with fewer than 30,000 or more than 120,000 public chains were left out of co-occurrence clustering, as were roughly five repertoires with anomalous nucleotide sharing. Here the immuneACCESS table is served through TCRdb, limited to in-frame sequences with V and J called. Missing clones are a known gap in these copies; in checked studies unresolved V genes cover under half, and the rest lacks a known reason. D and trimming come from the DNA, and the V and J calls and clone size come from that table. In this sample the table shows about 200,000 clones, 78% of which occur a single time. The ten most abundant clones make up 3.5% to 4% of the sample.

This clone appeared a few times. Its target antigen remains unknown. Base qualities are missing; no much larger clone stands one base away. The clonotype originates from a male donor in good health and CMV-seronegative. The specimen sequenced was PBMCs.

The CDR3 corresponds to CASSLGTGTLPGQFF. The DNA is TGTGCCAGCAGCTTGGGGACAGGGACTCTCCCCGGGCAGTTCTTC. The V and J genes are TRBV5-6 and TRBJ2-1; 8 junctional bases match TRBD1. Including cysteine and phenylalanine, the CDR3 has 15 amino acids. Only the CDR3 portion is preserved as DNA: 45 bases, with reading frame beginning at the first base. From a lookup of the germline V gene, CDR1 and CDR2 are SGHDT and YYEEEE. Here V drops 0 bases and J drops 12 bases, and the junction holds 11 bases not matched to any gene.